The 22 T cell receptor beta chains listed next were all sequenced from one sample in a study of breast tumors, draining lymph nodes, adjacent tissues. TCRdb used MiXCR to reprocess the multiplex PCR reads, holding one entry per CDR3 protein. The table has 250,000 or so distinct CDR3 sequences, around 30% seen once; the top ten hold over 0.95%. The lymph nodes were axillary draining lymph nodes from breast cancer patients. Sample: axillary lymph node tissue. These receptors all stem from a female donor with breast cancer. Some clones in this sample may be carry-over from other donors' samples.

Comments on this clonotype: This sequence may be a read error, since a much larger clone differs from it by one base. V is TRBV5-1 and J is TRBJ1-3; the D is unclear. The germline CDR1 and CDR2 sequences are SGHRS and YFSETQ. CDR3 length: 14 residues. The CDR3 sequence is CTSSSGNSGNTIYF. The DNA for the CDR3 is TGCACCAGCAGCTCGGGGAACTCTGGAAACACCATATATTTT.

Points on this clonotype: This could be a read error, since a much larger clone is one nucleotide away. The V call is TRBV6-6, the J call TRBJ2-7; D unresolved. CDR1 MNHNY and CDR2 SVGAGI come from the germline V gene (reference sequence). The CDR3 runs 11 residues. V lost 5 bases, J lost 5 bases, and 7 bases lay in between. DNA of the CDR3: TGTGCCAGCAGTACAAACCACGAGCAGTACTTC. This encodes CASSTNHEQYF.

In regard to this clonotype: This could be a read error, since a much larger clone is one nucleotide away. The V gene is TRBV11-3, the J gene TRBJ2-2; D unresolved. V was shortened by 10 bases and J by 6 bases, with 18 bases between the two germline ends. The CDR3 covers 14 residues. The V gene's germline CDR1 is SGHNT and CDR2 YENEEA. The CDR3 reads CATAKDGDSGELFF. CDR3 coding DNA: TGTGCCACCGCAAAGGACGGTGATTCCGGGGAGCTGTTTTTT.

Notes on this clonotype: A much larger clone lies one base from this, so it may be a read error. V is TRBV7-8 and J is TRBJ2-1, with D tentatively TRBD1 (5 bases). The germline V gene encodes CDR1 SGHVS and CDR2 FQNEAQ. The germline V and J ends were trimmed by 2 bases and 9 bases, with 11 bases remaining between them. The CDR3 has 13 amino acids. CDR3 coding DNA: TGTGCCAGCAGCTTAACGGACACCGGTGAGCAGTTCTTC. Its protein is CASSLTDTGEQFF.

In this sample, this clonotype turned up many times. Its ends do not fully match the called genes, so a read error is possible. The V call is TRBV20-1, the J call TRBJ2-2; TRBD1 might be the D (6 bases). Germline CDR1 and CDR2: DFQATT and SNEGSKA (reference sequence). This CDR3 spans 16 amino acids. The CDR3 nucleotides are TGCAGTTTGGCCAAGGGACATTCCGGGAACACCGGGAAGCTGTTTTTT. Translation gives CSLAKGHSGNTGKLFF.

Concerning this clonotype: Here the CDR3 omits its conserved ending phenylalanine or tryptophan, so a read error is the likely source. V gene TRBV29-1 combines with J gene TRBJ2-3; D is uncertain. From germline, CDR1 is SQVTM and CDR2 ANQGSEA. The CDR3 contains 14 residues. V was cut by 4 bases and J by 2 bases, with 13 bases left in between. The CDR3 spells CSVGLGSFTDTQYS. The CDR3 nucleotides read TGCAGCGTTGGTCTGGGCAGTTTCACAGATACGCAGTATTCT.

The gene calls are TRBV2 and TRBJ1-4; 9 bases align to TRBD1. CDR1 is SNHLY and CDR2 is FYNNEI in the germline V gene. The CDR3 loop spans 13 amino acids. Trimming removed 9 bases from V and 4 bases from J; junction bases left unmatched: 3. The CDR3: CARPGQGNEKLFF. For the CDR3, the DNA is TGTGCCAGGCCGGGACAGGGTAATGAAAAACTGTTTTTT.

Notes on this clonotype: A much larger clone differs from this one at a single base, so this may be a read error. CDR3 in DNA: TGCGCCAGCAGCCAAGACTGCGACAATGAGCAGTTCTTC. It encodes CASSQDCDNEQFF. The V gene is TRBV4-1, the J gene TRBJ2-1; D ambiguous. Germline V gene data show CDR1 as MGHRA and CDR2 as YSYEKL. The CDR3 has 13 amino acids. The V end was cut by 0 bases, the J end by 5 bases, with 5 bases between.

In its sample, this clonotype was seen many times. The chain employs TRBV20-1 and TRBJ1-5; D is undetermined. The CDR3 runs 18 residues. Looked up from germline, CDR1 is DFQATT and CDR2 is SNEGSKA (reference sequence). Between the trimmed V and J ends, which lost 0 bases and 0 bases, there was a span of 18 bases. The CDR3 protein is CSARDRRRLSYSNQPQHF. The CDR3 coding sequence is TGCAGTGCTAGAGATCGTAGGAGGTTATCTTATAGCAATCAGCCCCAGCATTTT.

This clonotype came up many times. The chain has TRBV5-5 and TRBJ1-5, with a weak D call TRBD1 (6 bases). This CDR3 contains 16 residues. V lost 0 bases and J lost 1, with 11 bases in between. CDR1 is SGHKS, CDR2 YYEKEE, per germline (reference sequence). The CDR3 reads CASSLAPDSSNQPQHF. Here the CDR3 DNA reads TGTGCCAGCAGCTTGGCTCCGGACAGCAGCAATCAGCCCCAGCATTTT.

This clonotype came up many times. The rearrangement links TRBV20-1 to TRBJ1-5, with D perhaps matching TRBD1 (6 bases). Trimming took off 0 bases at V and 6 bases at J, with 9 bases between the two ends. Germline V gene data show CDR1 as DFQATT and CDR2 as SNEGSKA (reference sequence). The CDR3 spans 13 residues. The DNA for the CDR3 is TGCAGTGCTAGAGACGGAGGGGGTCAGCCCCAGCATTTT. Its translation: CSARDGGGQPQHF.

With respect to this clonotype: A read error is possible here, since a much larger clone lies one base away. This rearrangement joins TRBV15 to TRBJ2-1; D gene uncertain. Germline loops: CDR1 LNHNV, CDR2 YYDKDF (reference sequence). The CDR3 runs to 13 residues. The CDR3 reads CTISRDLGIEQFF. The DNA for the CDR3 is TGTACCATCAGCAGAGATCTGGGGATAGAGCAGTTCTTC.

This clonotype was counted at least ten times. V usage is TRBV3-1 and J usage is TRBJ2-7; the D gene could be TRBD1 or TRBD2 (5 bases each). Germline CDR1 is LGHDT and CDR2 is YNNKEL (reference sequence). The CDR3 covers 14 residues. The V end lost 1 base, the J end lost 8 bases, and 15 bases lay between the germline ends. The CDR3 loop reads CASSQVGTAWKQYF. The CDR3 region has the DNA TGTGCCAGCAGCCAAGTCGGGACGGCCTGGAAGCAGTACTTC.

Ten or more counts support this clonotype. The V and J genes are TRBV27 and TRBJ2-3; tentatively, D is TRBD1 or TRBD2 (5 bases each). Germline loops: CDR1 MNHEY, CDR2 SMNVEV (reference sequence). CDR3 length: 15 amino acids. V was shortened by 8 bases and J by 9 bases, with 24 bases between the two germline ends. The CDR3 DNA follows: TGTGCCAGCTCCACTACGGCAACTGGGTGGGGGACGCAGTATTTT. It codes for CASSTTATGWGTQYF.

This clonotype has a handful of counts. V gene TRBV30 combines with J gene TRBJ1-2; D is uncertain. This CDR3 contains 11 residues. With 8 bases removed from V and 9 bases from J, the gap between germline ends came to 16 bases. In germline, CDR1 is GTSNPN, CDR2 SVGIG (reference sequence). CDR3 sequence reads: CARRVASSYTF. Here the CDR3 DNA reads TGTGCCCGACGTGTGGCTTCAAGCTACACCTTC.

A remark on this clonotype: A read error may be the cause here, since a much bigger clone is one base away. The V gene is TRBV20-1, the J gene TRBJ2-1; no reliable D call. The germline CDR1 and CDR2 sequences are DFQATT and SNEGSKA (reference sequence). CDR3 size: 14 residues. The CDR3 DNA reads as TGCAGTGCTAGAGAGGCAGTCTCCTACACTGAGCAGTTCTTC. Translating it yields CSAREAVSYTEQFF.

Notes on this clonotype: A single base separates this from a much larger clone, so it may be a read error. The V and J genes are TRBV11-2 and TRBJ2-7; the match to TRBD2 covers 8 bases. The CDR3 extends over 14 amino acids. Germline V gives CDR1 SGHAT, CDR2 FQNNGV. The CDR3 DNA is TGTACCAGCAGCTTCGGGGGGGGGTCCTACGAGCAGTACTTC. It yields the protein CTSSFGGGSYEQYF. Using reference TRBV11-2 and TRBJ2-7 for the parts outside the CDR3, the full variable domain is EAGVAQSPRYKIIEKRQSVAFWCNPISGHATLYWYQQILGQGPKLLIQFQNNGVVDDSQLPKDRFSAERLKGVDSTLKIQPAKLEDSAVYLCTSSFGGGSYEQYFGPGTRLTVT.

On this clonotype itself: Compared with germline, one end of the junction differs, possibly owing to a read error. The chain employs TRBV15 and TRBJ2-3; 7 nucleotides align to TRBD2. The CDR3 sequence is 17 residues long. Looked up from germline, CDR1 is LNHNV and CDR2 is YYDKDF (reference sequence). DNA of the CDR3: TGTGCCACCGGCAGAGATCCACTAGCGAGAGATCCAGATACGCAGTATTTT. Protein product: CATGRDPLARDPDTQYF.

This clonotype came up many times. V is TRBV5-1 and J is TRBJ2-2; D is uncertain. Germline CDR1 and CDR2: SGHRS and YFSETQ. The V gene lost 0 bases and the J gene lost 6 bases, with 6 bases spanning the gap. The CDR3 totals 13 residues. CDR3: CASSLASPGELFF. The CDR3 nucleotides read TGCGCCAGCAGCTTGGCAAGCCCCGGGGAGCTGTTTTTT.

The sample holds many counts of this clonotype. Here the CDR3 DNA reads TGTGCCAGTAGTATAGGGAATCAGCCCCAGCATTTT. Translated, it gives CASSIGNQPQHF. The rearrangement uses TRBV19 and TRBJ1-5, with unresolved D. Germline V gene sequence: CDR1 LNHDA, CDR2 SQIVND (reference sequence). V gave up 1 base and J gave up 4 bases, with 2 bases separating them. The CDR3 has 12 residues.

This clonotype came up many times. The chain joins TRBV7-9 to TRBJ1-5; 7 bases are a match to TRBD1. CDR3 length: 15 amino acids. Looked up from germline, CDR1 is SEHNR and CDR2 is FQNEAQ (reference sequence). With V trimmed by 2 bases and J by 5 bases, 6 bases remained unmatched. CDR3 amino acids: CASSLPGQPYQPQHF. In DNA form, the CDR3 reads TGTGCCAGCAGCTTACCGGGACAGCCATATCAGCCCCAGCATTTT.

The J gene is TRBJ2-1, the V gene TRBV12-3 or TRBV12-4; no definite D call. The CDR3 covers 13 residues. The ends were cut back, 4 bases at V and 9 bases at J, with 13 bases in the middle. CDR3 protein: CASSSQSVAEQFF. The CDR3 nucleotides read TGTGCCAGCAGTTCCCAGAGCGTCGCTGAGCAGTTCTTC.